The rows below give T cell receptor beta chains drawn from one sample of a study of shared clonotypes between healthy human individuals. Profiled with immunoSEQ multiplex PCR; TCRdb holds only in-frame clones, not every one. The table shows some 2.1 million clones, with over 85% occurring only once. Sample: naive CD8+ T cells sorted from blood. The receptors originated from a young man in good health. Both conserved end residues are part of each CDR3. A D gene is named only where the DNA matches it firmly. Clone size is shown for a subset of rows, as once, few, many or a class of expanded clone.

d_gene: TRBD1; j_gene: TRBJ1-2; v_gene: TRBV28; abundance: NA; CDR3aa: CASSFPPTGYGYTF; CDR3nt: TGTGCCAGCAGTTTCCCACCGACAGGGTATGGCTACACCTTC
d_gene: TRBD1; j_gene: TRBJ2-7; v_gene: TRBV27; abundance: NA; CDR3aa: CASHPQGASYEQYF; CDR3nt: TGTGCCTCACACCCACAGGGGGCCTCCTACGAGCAGTACTTC
d_gene: NA; j_gene: TRBJ2-7; v_gene: TRBV13; abundance: NA; CDR3aa: CASSYQRGDRAYEQYF; CDR3nt: TGTGCCAGCAGCTACCAACGCGGGGACCGCGCCTACGAGCAGTACTTC
d_gene: NA; j_gene: TRBJ2-7; v_gene: TRBV6-6; abundance: NA; CDR3aa: CASSYTRYEQYF; CDR3nt: TGTGCCAGCAGTTACACCCGGTACGAGCAGTACTTC
d_gene: NA; j_gene: TRBJ2-7; v_gene: TRBV5-4; abundance: NA; CDR3aa: CASSWGPYEQYF; CDR3nt: TGTGCCAGCAGCTGGGGACCCTACGAGCAGTACTTC
d_gene: NA; j_gene: TRBJ1-2; v_gene: TRBV7-9; abundance: once; CDR3aa: CASAGSNWGYTF; CDR3nt: TGTGCCAGCGCCGGTTCAAATTGGGGCTACACCTTC
d_gene: TRBD1; j_gene: TRBJ2-2; v_gene: TRBV11-2; abundance: NA; CDR3aa: CASSPTSQGITGELFF; CDR3nt: TGTGCCAGCAGCCCGACGTCACAGGGGATCACCGGGGAGCTGTTTTTT
d_gene: TRBD1; j_gene: TRBJ1-2; v_gene: TRBV29-1; abundance: NA; CDR3aa: CSAATWDSPSGYTF; CDR3nt: TGCAGCGCCGCCACCTGGGACAGTCCCTCTGGCTACACCTTC
d_gene: NA; j_gene: TRBJ1-1; v_gene: TRBV6-5; abundance: NA; CDR3aa: CASSPDLTPAFF; CDR3nt: TGTGCCAGCAGTCCGGATCTTACCCCGGCTTTCTTT
d_gene: NA; j_gene: TRBJ1-3; v_gene: TRBV9; abundance: NA; CDR3aa: CASSVADISGNTIYF; CDR3nt: TGTGCCAGCAGCGTAGCGGACATTTCTGGAAACACCATATATTTT
d_gene: NA; j_gene: TRBJ1-1; v_gene: TRBV7-6; abundance: NA; CDR3aa: CASSLFAVNTEAFF; CDR3nt: TGTGCCAGCAGCTTATTCGCGGTGAACACTGAAGCTTTCTTT
d_gene: NA; j_gene: TRBJ2-5; v_gene: TRBV10-1; abundance: NA; CDR3aa: CASSEFPGIHPETQYF; CDR3nt: TGCGCCAGCAGTGAGTTCCCAGGTATTCATCCAGAGACCCAGTACTTC
d_gene: NA; j_gene: TRBJ1-2; v_gene: TRBV2; abundance: NA; CDR3aa: CASSEATGGYGYTF; CDR3nt: TGTGCCAGCAGTGAAGCGACGGGGGGCTATGGCTACACCTTC
d_gene: NA; j_gene: TRBJ2-3; v_gene: TRBV7-2; abundance: NA; CDR3aa: CASSLESRGEGTDTQYF; CDR3nt: TGTGCCAGCAGCTTAGAATCCCGCGGAGAGGGTACAGATACGCAGTATTTT
d_gene: NA; j_gene: TRBJ2-7; v_gene: TRBV7-2; abundance: NA; CDR3aa: CASSLGVAYEQYF; CDR3nt: TGTGCCAGCAGCTTAGGTGTTGCCTACGAGCAGTACTTC
d_gene: NA; j_gene: TRBJ2-7; v_gene: TRBV10-2; abundance: NA; CDR3aa: CASRGDISYEQYF; CDR3nt: TGCGCCAGCAGAGGGGACATCTCCTACGAGCAGTACTTC
d_gene: NA; j_gene: TRBJ1-2; v_gene: TRBV25-1; abundance: few; CDR3aa: CASSVWQGGNYGYTF; CDR3nt: TGTGCCAGCAGTGTTTGGCAGGGCGGAAACTATGGCTACACCTTC
d_gene: TRBD2; j_gene: TRBJ2-1; v_gene: TRBV10-1; abundance: NA; CDR3aa: CASSDGTSGDNEQFF; CDR3nt: TGCGCCAGCAGCGACGGGACTAGCGGGGACAATGAGCAGTTCTTC
d_gene: NA; j_gene: TRBJ2-3; v_gene: TRBV5-4; abundance: NA; CDR3aa: CASSFIIRGQGTDTQYF; CDR3nt: TGTGCCAGCAGCTTTATCATACGGGGGCAGGGCACAGATACGCAGTATTTT
d_gene: NA; j_gene: TRBJ2-7; v_gene: TRBV28; abundance: NA; CDR3aa: CASSFSVQYEQYF; CDR3nt: TGTGCCAGCAGTTTCAGCGTACAATACGAGCAGTACTTC
d_gene: NA; j_gene: TRBJ2-2; v_gene: TRBV4-3; abundance: NA; CDR3aa: CASSQDGQANTGELFF; CDR3nt: TGCGCCAGCAGCCAAGATGGGCAGGCGAACACCGGGGAGCTGTTTTTT
d_gene: NA; j_gene: TRBJ2-1; v_gene: TRBV14; abundance: NA; CDR3aa: CASSQDTAGYNEQFF; CDR3nt: TGTGCCAGCAGCCAAGATACGGCAGGTTACAATGAGCAGTTCTTC
d_gene: NA; j_gene: TRBJ2-5; v_gene: TRBV29-1; abundance: NA; CDR3aa: CSVDPVTLQETQYF; CDR3nt: TGCAGCGTTGACCCGGTAACACTCCAAGAGACCCAGTACTTC
d_gene: TRBD2; j_gene: TRBJ2-2; v_gene: TRBV9; abundance: NA; CDR3aa: CASSAPTLAVDTGELFF; CDR3nt: TGTGCCAGCAGCGCCCCGACTCTAGCGGTCGACACCGGGGAGCTGTTTTTT
d_gene: TRBD2; j_gene: TRBJ2-3; v_gene: TRBV19; abundance: NA; CDR3aa: CASSRLAGSTDTQYF; CDR3nt: TGTGCCAGTAGTCGACTAGCGGGGAGCACAGATACGCAGTATTTT
d_gene: TRBD2; j_gene: TRBJ2-7; v_gene: TRBV13; abundance: NA; CDR3aa: CASSPPPAGEDYEQYF; CDR3nt: TGTGCCAGCAGCCCTCCCCCGGCGGGGGAAGACTACGAGCAGTACTTC
d_gene: NA; j_gene: TRBJ2-1; v_gene: TRBV30; abundance: few; CDR3aa: CAWRPDLGRYNEQFF; CDR3nt: TGTGCCTGGAGGCCCGACTTGGGACGGTACAATGAGCAGTTCTTC
d_gene: NA; j_gene: TRBJ1-5; v_gene: TRBV6-6; abundance: NA; CDR3aa: CASRWGANQPQHF; CDR3nt: TGTGCCAGCAGATGGGGGGCCAATCAGCCCCAGCATTTT
d_gene: TRBD1; j_gene: TRBJ1-5; v_gene: TRBV6-6; abundance: NA; CDR3aa: CASSDTGGNQPQHF; CDR3nt: TGTGCCAGCAGCGATACAGGGGGCAATCAGCCCCAGCATTTT
d_gene: TRBD2; j_gene: TRBJ2-5; v_gene: TRBV19; abundance: NA; CDR3aa: CASSILLAGDTETQYF; CDR3nt: TGTGCCAGTAGTATTCTACTAGCGGGAGACACGGAGACCCAGTACTTC
d_gene: NA; j_gene: TRBJ1-4; v_gene: TRBV13; abundance: NA; CDR3aa: CASSLAATNEKLFF; CDR3nt: TGTGCCAGCAGCTTAGCGGCAACTAATGAAAAACTGTTTTTT
d_gene: NA; j_gene: TRBJ2-1; v_gene: TRBV7-2; abundance: NA; CDR3aa: CASSPRAGPPGNEQFF; CDR3nt: TGTGCCAGCAGCCCTAGGGCGGGCCCCCCAGGGAATGAGCAGTTCTTC
d_gene: TRBD1; j_gene: TRBJ1-1; v_gene: TRBV28; abundance: NA; CDR3aa: CASSYPQGGYTEAFF; CDR3nt: TGTGCCAGCAGTTACCCACAGGGGGGGTACACTGAAGCTTTCTTT
d_gene: NA; j_gene: TRBJ2-7; v_gene: TRBV5-1; abundance: NA; CDR3aa: CASSLSSSYEQYF; CDR3nt: TGCGCCAGCAGCTTGTCCAGTTCCTACGAGCAGTACTTC
d_gene: NA; j_gene: TRBJ2-7; v_gene: TRBV5-6; abundance: NA; CDR3aa: CASRDSGTYEQYF; CDR3nt: TGTGCCAGCAGAGATTCGGGCACCTACGAGCAGTACTTC
d_gene: NA; j_gene: TRBJ2-2; v_gene: TRBV4-1; abundance: NA; CDR3aa: CASSLQGFSTGELFF; CDR3nt: TGCGCCAGCAGCCTCCAGGGTTTCTCCACCGGGGAGCTGTTTTTT
d_gene: NA; j_gene: TRBJ2-4; v_gene: TRBV6-5; abundance: NA; CDR3aa: CASSYGEGDIQYF; CDR3nt: TGTGCCAGCAGTTACGGAGAGGGGGACATTCAGTACTTC
d_gene: NA; j_gene: TRBJ2-1; v_gene: TRBV29-1; abundance: NA; CDR3aa: CSVQGQNYNEQFF; CDR3nt: TGCAGCGTTCAAGGACAGAACTACAATGAGCAGTTCTTC
d_gene: NA; j_gene: TRBJ2-5; v_gene: TRBV7-9; abundance: NA; CDR3aa: CAIWGPETQYF; CDR3nt: TGTGCCATTTGGGGGCCAGAGACCCAGTACTTC
d_gene: TRBD1; j_gene: TRBJ1-5; v_gene: TRBV7-2; abundance: NA; CDR3aa: CASSRDSYSNQPQHF; CDR3nt: TGTGCCAGCAGCAGGGACAGTTATAGCAATCAGCCCCAGCATTTT
d_gene: NA; j_gene: TRBJ2-7; v_gene: TRBV10-2; abundance: NA; CDR3aa: CASTLGGLFSAQYF; CDR3nt: TGCGCCAGCACCTTGGGGGGGCTCTTTAGTGCGCAGTACTTC
d_gene: NA; j_gene: TRBJ1-1; v_gene: TRBV2; abundance: NA; CDR3aa: CASSDTWQGGMNTEAFF; CDR3nt: TGTGCCAGCAGTGATACCTGGCAGGGAGGGATGAACACTGAAGCTTTCTTT
d_gene: NA; j_gene: TRBJ1-1; v_gene: TRBV5-6; abundance: NA; CDR3aa: CASSDGGYGKAFF; CDR3nt: TGTGCCAGCAGCGATGGGGGGTATGGCAAAGCTTTCTTT
d_gene: NA; j_gene: TRBJ2-7; v_gene: TRBV5-4; abundance: NA; CDR3aa: CASADENYEQYF; CDR3nt: TGTGCCAGCGCCGACGAAAACTACGAGCAGTACTTC
d_gene: TRBD2; j_gene: TRBJ2-1; v_gene: TRBV11-1; abundance: NA; CDR3aa: CASSRSGRAYNEQFF; CDR3nt: TGTGCCAGCAGCCGAAGCGGGAGGGCCTACAATGAGCAGTTCTTC
d_gene: TRBD1; j_gene: TRBJ1-1; v_gene: TRBV10-2; abundance: NA; CDR3aa: CASSDGDRDEAFF; CDR3nt: TGCGCCAGCAGTGACGGGGACAGGGATGAAGCTTTCTTT